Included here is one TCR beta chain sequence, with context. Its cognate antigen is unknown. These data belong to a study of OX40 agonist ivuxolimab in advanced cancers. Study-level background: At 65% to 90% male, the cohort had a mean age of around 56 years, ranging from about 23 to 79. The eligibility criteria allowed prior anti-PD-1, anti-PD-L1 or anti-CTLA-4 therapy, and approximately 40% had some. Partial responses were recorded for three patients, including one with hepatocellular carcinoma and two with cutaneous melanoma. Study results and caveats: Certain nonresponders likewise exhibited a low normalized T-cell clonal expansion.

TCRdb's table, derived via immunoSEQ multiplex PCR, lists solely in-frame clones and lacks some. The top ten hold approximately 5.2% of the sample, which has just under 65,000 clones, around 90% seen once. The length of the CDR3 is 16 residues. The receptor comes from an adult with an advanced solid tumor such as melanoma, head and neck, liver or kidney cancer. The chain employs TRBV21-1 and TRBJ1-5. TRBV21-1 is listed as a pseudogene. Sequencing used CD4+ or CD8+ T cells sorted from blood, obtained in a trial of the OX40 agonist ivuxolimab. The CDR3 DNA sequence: TGTGCCAGCAGCAAAAGTAGAAAGGCTCTCAATCAGCCCCAGCATTTT. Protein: CASSKSRKALNQPQHF.